Listed below are T cell receptor beta chains from one sample, sequenced in a study of early stage breast cancer tumors. Profiled with immunoSEQ multiplex PCR; TCRdb holds only in-frame clones, not every one. The sample includes some 48,000 clones, approximately 83% of them seen just once. Specimen: blood. These receptors all come from a person aged 45 to 59 with breast cancer. Each CDR3 is given with its conserved first and last residue. Fields, in order: J gene, clone size, V gene, D gene, CDR3 protein, CDR3 DNA. A D gene is named only where the DNA matches it firmly. The size field is filled for only some rows; it gives once, few, many or a size class.

TRBJ2-5 NA TRBV28 TRBD1 CASSPITGAQETQYF TGTGCCAGCAGTCCGATTACAGGGGCACAAGAGACCCAGTACTTC
TRBJ2-7 NA TRBV4-3 NA CASSQDDTGNEQYF TGCGCCAGCAGCCAAGACGACACGGGGAACGAGCAGTACTTC
TRBJ1-1 NA TRBV4-3 NA CASRTEQVATEAFF TGCGCCAGCAGGACCGAACAGGTAGCCACTGAAGCTTTCTTT
TRBJ2-1 NA TRBV11-2 NA CASSLTGGSYNEQFF TGTGCCAGCAGCCTTACCGGGGGCTCCTACAATGAGCAGTTCTTC
TRBJ2-1 NA TRBV30 TRBD1 CAWARDRGLGEQFF TGTGCCTGGGCCCGGGACAGGGGGCTAGGTGAGCAGTTCTTC
TRBJ1-2 once TRBV5-6 TRBD1 CASSAGQWVLTF TGTGCCAGCAGCGCGGGACAGTGGGTTTTAACCTTC
TRBJ2-3 NA TRBV4-2 NA CASSQDARRGWADTQYF TGTGCCAGCAGCCAGGACGCCCGGCGGGGATGGGCAGATACGCAGTATTTT
TRBJ1-2 NA TRBV18 TRBD1 CASSPRDSAYSDYGYTF TGTGCCAGCTCACCCCGGGACAGCGCGTATTCTGACTATGGCTACACCTTC
TRBJ2-5 NA TRBV5-1 NA CASSAIDGGGTQYF TGCGCCAGCAGCGCCATTGACGGAGGGGGGACCCAGTACTTC
TRBJ1-2 NA TRBV18 TRBD1 CASSPETGQRNYGYTF TGTGCCAGCTCACCCGAAACGGGACAGCGGAACTATGGCTACACCTTC
TRBJ1-1 NA TRBV19 NA CASSSYYTEAFF TGTGCCAGTAGTAGCTATTACACTGAAGCTTTCTTT
TRBJ1-1 NA TRBV7-9 NA CASSPPVLNTEAFF TGTGCCAGCAGTCCGCCGGTGCTGAACACTGAAGCTTTCTTT
TRBJ1-2 NA TRBV30 TRBD1 CAWERQGAIVYGYTF TGTGCCTGGGAGCGACAGGGGGCTATAGTCTATGGCTACACCTTC
TRBJ2-7 NA TRBV19 TRBD1 CASSIVTGGPNEQYF TGTGCCAGTAGTATTGTGACAGGGGGCCCGAACGAGCAGTACTTC
TRBJ1-2 few TRBV2 TRBD1 CASSPQGVHGYTF TGTGCCAGCAGTCCTCAGGGGGTCCATGGCTACACCTTC
TRBJ2-3 NA TRBV30 NA CAWSVPDTQYF TGTGCCTGGAGTGTGCCAGATACGCAGTATTTT
TRBJ1-2 NA TRBV10-2 NA CASSEGEGSYGYTF TGCGCCAGCAGTGAGGGAGAGGGTTCCTATGGCTACACCTTC
TRBJ2-7 NA TRBV2 NA CASSARGDNYEQYF TGTGCCAGCAGTGCCCGGGGGGACAACTACGAGCAGTACTTC
TRBJ1-2 few TRBV28 NA CASSFEGYGYTF TGTGCCAGCAGTTTTGAGGGCTATGGCTACACCTTC
TRBJ2-2 NA TRBV10-3 TRBD2 CAISDRGSGAGTGELFF TGTGCCATCAGTGACCGTGGTAGCGGGGCTGGCACCGGGGAGCTGTTTTTT
TRBJ2-3 NA TRBV5-1 TRBD2 CASSSGKTSGGYSTDTQYF TGCGCCAGCAGCTCGGGGAAGACTAGCGGGGGGTACAGCACAGATACGCAGTATTTT
TRBJ1-4 NA TRBV19 NA CASSMRKPVEKLFF TGTGCCAGTAGTATGAGGAAGCCTGTTGAAAAACTGTTTTTT
TRBJ2-7 once TRBV5-5 NA CASSLLGEAYEQYF TGTGCCAGCAGCTTGCTGGGGGAGGCCTACGAGCAGTACTTC
TRBJ2-5 NA TRBV29-1 NA CSVAGVPGRETQYF TGCAGCGTTGCCGGGGTGCCTGGTCGGGAGACCCAGTACTTC
TRBJ2-5 NA TRBV23-1 NA CASTRVPFCAQETQYF TGCGCCAGCACCCGGGTGCCCTTTTGTGCCCAAGAGACCCAGTACTTC
TRBJ2-1 NA TRBV7-9 TRBD1 CASSFDRGEQFF TGTGCCAGCAGCTTCGACAGGGGTGAGCAGTTCTTC
TRBJ1-1 NA TRBV6-1 TRBD1 CASSRQGREAFF TGTGCCAGCAGTCGACAGGGACGAGAAGCTTTCTTT
TRBJ2-1 NA TRBV18 TRBD2 CASSHSRDYYNEQFF TGTGCCAGCTCACATTCCCGGGACTACTACAATGAGCAGTTCTTC
TRBJ2-7 NA TRBV7-8 NA CASSLAEGRYYEQYF TGTGCCAGCAGCTTAGCGGAGGGCAGATACTACGAGCAGTACTTC
TRBJ2-5 NA TRBV5-1 NA CASSLVGAPQETQYF TGCGCCAGCAGCTTGGTTGGGGCCCCACAAGAGACCCAGTACTTC
TRBJ1-1 once TRBV6-1 TRBD1 CASSDRQGAAAEAFF TGTGCCAGCAGTGACCGCCAGGGGGCGGCCGCTGAAGCTTTCTTT
TRBJ2-3 NA TRBV30 TRBD1 CAWSPRGLPTDTQYF TGTGCCTGGTCACCCAGGGGGCTCCCCACAGATACGCAGTATTTT
TRBJ2-2 NA TRBV4-3 TRBD2 CASSQSTIAGTGELFF TGCGCCAGCAGCCAATCCACTATAGCGGGCACCGGGGAGCTGTTTTTT
TRBJ2-7 NA TRBV7-9 NA CASSLGDGYEQYF TGTGCCAGCAGCTTAGGGGATGGGTACGAGCAGTACTTC
TRBJ2-2 NA TRBV7-2 NA CASIPSGMVENTGELFF TGTGCCAGCATCCCCTCCGGGATGGTAGAGAACACCGGGGAGCTGTTTTTT
TRBJ2-5 NA TRBV5-1 NA CASSFTGDQETQYF TGCGCCAGCAGCTTTACGGGAGACCAAGAGACCCAGTACTTC
TRBJ2-1 NA TRBV9 TRBD2 CASSPSQHAGGDEQFF TGTGCCAGCAGCCCATCTCAACACGCGGGGGGGGATGAGCAGTTCTTC
TRBJ1-1 NA TRBV19 TRBD1 CASSMWDSSTEAFF TGTGCCAGTAGTATGTGGGACAGCAGCACTGAAGCTTTCTTT
TRBJ2-1 NA TRBV19 NA CASSPPQASSDEQFF TGTGCCAGTAGCCCTCCGCAGGCTAGTAGTGATGAGCAGTTCTTC
TRBJ1-5 NA TRBV5-1 TRBD1 CASSQEGTDNQPQHF TGCGCCAGCAGCCAGGAAGGGACAGACAATCAGCCCCAGCATTTT
TRBJ1-5 NA TRBV27 NA CASRPGTSYSNQPQHF TGTGCCAGCAGACCCGGGACATCTTATAGCAATCAGCCCCAGCATTTT
TRBJ2-7 NA TRBV7-6 NA CASSPTTGSYEQYF TGTGCCAGCAGCCCGACGACAGGTTCCTACGAGCAGTACTTC
TRBJ2-3 NA TRBV5-1 TRBD2 CASSRRAGVADTQYF TGCGCCAGCAGCCGGAGGGCGGGAGTGGCAGATACGCAGTATTTT